The 31 T cell receptor beta chains below were found in one sample sequenced in a study of identical twins (TCRdb year 2016). The protocol used for the library was 5' RACE. The instrument given in TCRdb is Illumina HiSeq 2000. TCRdb ran its own pipeline on the public reads, namely fastp trimming at Q25 and MiXCR clone calling, and kept in-frame beta chains. Entries are consolidated by CDR3 protein sequence, retaining the most common genes and DNA. The sample table shows hundreds of thousands of distinct CDR3 sequences, and 20% to 25% are seen once. The ten largest account for roughly 2.8% of the sample. The sample was also reused in another study, on T cells expressing NK-cell markers.

The sample consisted of CD4+ T cells sorted from blood. The receptors shown here come from a woman in her late teens or twenties in good health.

This clonotype came up a few times. The V call is TRBV20-1, the J call TRBJ1-5; no definite D call. The CDR3 has 14 amino acids. Germline V lookup: CDR1 DFQATT, CDR2 SNEGSKA (reference sequence). Deletions cut 1 base from V and 5 bases from J, with 12 bases between. CDR3 sequence (DNA): TGCAGTGCTAGAGTCGGGGATGGGGATCAGCCCCAGCATTTT. It is translated as CSARVGDGDQPQHF.

This clonotype was recorded a few times. The chain carries TRBV11-2 and TRBJ2-6; the D gene could be TRBD1 or TRBD2 (5 bases each). Germline V lookup: CDR1 SGHAT, CDR2 FQNNGV. V dropped 5 bases and J dropped 0 bases, with 17 bases sitting between them. The CDR3 contains 18 residues. CDR3 sequence: CASSERAGQGSGANVLTF. CDR3 coding DNA: TGTGCCAGCAGCGAGAGGGCTGGCCAGGGCTCTGGGGCCAACGTCCTGACTTTC.

This chain uses TRBV5-1 with TRBJ2-1, with TRBD1 as a possible D gene (6 bases). Per the germline V gene, CDR1 is SGHRS and CDR2 is YFSETQ. The CDR3 spans 13 residues. The V gene lost 4 bases and the J gene lost 3 bases, with 8 bases spanning the gap. CDR3 residues: CASSGGHYNEQFF. As DNA, the CDR3 is TGCGCCAGCAGCGGGGGCCACTACAATGAGCAGTTCTTC.

The chain joins TRBV5-1 to TRBJ1-2, with D possibly matching TRBD1 (5 bases). V was clipped by 3 bases and J by 8 bases, with 14 bases between them. The CDR3 has 13 amino acids. Germline assignment: CDR1 SGHRS and CDR2 YFSETQ. The CDR3 nucleotides read TGCGCCAGCAGCTCGCAGGGAGAACAGGGCTACACCTTC. It specifies CASSSQGEQGYTF.

The chain combines TRBV29-1 with TRBJ2-7; the match to TRBD2 covers 11 bases. Germline CDR1 is SQVTM and CDR2 is ANQGSEA. V gave up 4 bases and J gave up 2 bases; unmatched junction bases: 4. This CDR3 is built from 14 residues. The CDR3 nucleotides read TGCAGCGTTGGGGTAGCGGGAGGGACCTACGAGCAGTACTTC. Translated: CSVGVAGGTYEQYF.

This chain links TRBV7-2 with TRBJ2-1; weak D call: TRBD2 (6 bases). Trimming took 3 bases from V and 0 from J, leaving 12 bases between them. CDR3 length equals 16 residues. Germline assignment: CDR1 SGHTA and CDR2 FQGNSA. The CDR3 DNA reads as TGTGCCAGCAGCTTCCGCAGCGGGCCCTCCTACAATGAGCAGTTCTTC. The encoded protein is CASSFRSGPSYNEQFF.

The chain is built from TRBV18 and TRBJ2-1, with D maybe TRBD2 (6 bases). The CDR3 length is 17 residues. Trimming removed 0 bases from V and 0 bases from J, with 12 bases in between. CDR1 is KGHSH and CDR2 is LQKENI in the germline V gene. The CDR3 sequence is CASSPPVAASSYNEQFF. CDR3 sequence (DNA): TGTGCCAGCTCACCACCAGTAGCGGCTAGCTCCTACAATGAGCAGTTCTTC.

The rearrangement joins TRBV27 to TRBJ2-6; D gene ambiguous. Trimming took off 3 bases at V and 2 bases at J, with 8 bases between the two ends. The CDR3 extends over 15 amino acids. CDR1 MNHEY and CDR2 SMNVEV come from the germline V gene (reference sequence). CDR3 bases: TGTGCCAGCAGTTTTGCTGGGGCTGGGGCCAACGTCCTGACTTTC. Amino acid sequence: CASSFAGAGANVLTF.

Only a few counts were recorded for this clonotype. The CDR3 nucleotides read TGTGCCAGCTTAGGCAGGGTTGATAACTATGGCTACACCTTC. Its translation: CASLGRVDNYGYTF. The gene calls are TRBV6-1 and TRBJ1-2; a weak D match, TRBD1 (5 bases). The CDR3 is 14 amino acids. Germline loops: CDR1 MNHNS, CDR2 SASEGT. The germline V and J ends were trimmed by 8 bases and 1 base, with 14 bases remaining between them.

This clonotype was observed a few times. This chain joins TRBV19 and TRBJ1-1; D is unresolved. This CDR3 contains 11 residues. CDR1 and CDR2 from the germline V gene are LNHDA and SQIVND (reference sequence). Trimming took off 8 bases at V and 4 bases at J, with 8 bases between the two ends. The CDR3 nucleotides are TGTGCCAGTGGGGTGGTCACTGAAGCTTTCTTT. Encoded protein: CASGVVTEAFF.

This clonotype occurred a few times. J is TRBJ2-1 and V is TRBV29-1; the match to TRBD2 covers 15 bases. With 7 bases clipped from V and 8 bases from J, the junction kept 12 bases outside the gene matches. The CDR3 is 16 residues long. Germline assignment: CDR1 SQVTM and CDR2 ANQGSEA. The CDR3 loop reads CSGQAGTSGGPDEQFF. The CDR3 bases are TGCAGCGGACAAGCGGGGACTAGCGGGGGGCCTGATGAGCAGTTCTTC.

The rearrangement links TRBV20-1 to TRBJ2-3, with 11 bases identical to TRBD2. The CDR3 spans 16 residues. V lost 6 bases to trimming and J lost 4 bases; unmatched junction nucleotides: 12. The germline V gene has CDR1 DFQATT and CDR2 SNEGSKA (reference sequence). CDR3 region: CSALYPSGGRADTQYF. Written as DNA, the CDR3 is TGCAGTGCCCTTTACCCTAGCGGGGGGCGGGCAGATACGCAGTATTTT.

This clonotype was counted at least ten times. The CDR3 here is CSARDLRELMRAEAFF. DNA of the CDR3: TGCAGTGCTAGAGATCTAAGGGAATTAATGCGGGCTGAAGCTTTCTTT. The chain uses TRBV20-1 and TRBJ1-1; D gene uncertain. CDR1 and CDR2 (germline): DFQATT, SNEGSKA (reference sequence). The CDR3 sequence is 16 residues long. Trimming took off 0 bases at V and 6 bases at J, with 20 bases between the two ends.

This clonotype was seen a single time. The chain couples TRBV7-7 to TRBJ2-7, with 7 bases lining up with TRBD2. Germline trimming cut 5 bases from V and 1 base from J; bases unmatched to any gene: 5. Looked up from germline, CDR1 is SSHAT and CDR2 is FNYEAQ (reference sequence). The length of the CDR3 is 14 residues. The CDR3 region is CASSKGTNSYEQYF. DNA of the CDR3: TGTGCCAGCAGCAAAGGGACTAATTCCTACGAGCAGTACTTC.

The CDR3 sequence: CASSSLAGPSYEQYF. The CDR3 bases are TGTGCCAGCAGTTCTTTAGCGGGACCCTCCTACGAGCAGTACTTC. J is TRBJ2-7 and V is TRBV27; 8 nucleotides agree with TRBD2. CDR1 is MNHEY, CDR2 SMNVEV, per germline (reference sequence). V lost 4 bases, J lost 0 bases, and 5 bases stayed unmatched. This CDR3 comprises 15 residues.

In this sample, this clonotype turned up a few times. CDR3 nucleotide sequence: TGCGCCAGCTTGGGGAACACCGGGGAGCTGTTTTTT. This sequence encodes CASLGNTGELFF. The rearrangement links TRBV5-1 to TRBJ2-2; D remains ambiguous. The CDR3 consists of 12 residues. Germline-derived CDR1 and CDR2 are SGHRS and YFSETQ. Trimming took off 7 bases at V and 1 base at J, with 5 bases between the two ends.

The chain uses TRBV6-1 and TRBJ2-7; no clear D gene. Trimming removed 3 bases from V and 3 bases from J, with 6 bases in between. The CDR3 covers 12 residues. Germline V CDR1 and CDR2: MNHNS, SASEGT. CDR3: CASSDAGYEQYF. Written as DNA, the CDR3 is TGTGCCAGCAGTGACGCCGGCTACGAGCAGTACTTC.

J is TRBJ2-2 and V is TRBV24-1; possible D gene TRBD2, 6 bases. V was trimmed by 9 bases and J by 3 bases, leaving 7 bases between them. This CDR3 has 12 amino acids. Germline-derived CDR1 and CDR2 are KGHDR and SFDVKD. The chain's CDR3 is CATGGHTGELFF. CDR3 DNA sequence: TGTGCCACCGGAGGGCACACCGGGGAGCTGTTTTTT.

CDR3 residues: CASSPTGGIADKYF. The CDR3 coding sequence is TGTGCCAGCAGCCCCACAGGGGGGATAGCCGATAAGTACTTC. The chain recombines TRBV6-1 with TRBJ2-5, with 8 bases identical to TRBD1. Germline lookup yields CDR1 MNHNS and CDR2 SASEGT. Trimming removed 6 bases from V and 12 bases from J; junction bases left unmatched: 15. This CDR3 contains 14 residues.

The genes are TRBV29-1 and TRBJ1-5; the D gene is possibly TRBD1 (5 bases). CDR1 SQVTM and CDR2 ANQGSEA come from the germline V gene. V lost 6 bases and J lost 4, with 13 bases in between. The CDR3 contains 13 residues. In nucleotides, the CDR3 is TGCAGCGTCGGGGCAGGCCTTAATCAGCCCCAGCATTTT. Protein product: CSVGAGLNQPQHF.

The rearrangement links TRBV20-1 to TRBJ1-2; the match to TRBD1 covers 9 bases. With 1 base clipped from V and 3 bases from J, the junction kept 3 bases outside the gene matches. The CDR3 length is 14 residues. Germline V gives CDR1 DFQATT, CDR2 SNEGSKA (reference sequence). This CDR3 is CSARVTGGYYGYTF. Written as DNA, the CDR3 is TGCAGTGCTAGAGTGACAGGGGGGTACTATGGCTACACCTTC.

The genes are TRBV6-5 and TRBJ1-3, with D unclear. CDR3 length: 15 amino acids. Germline CDR1 reads MNHEY; CDR2 reads SVGAGI. Trimming left V 2 bases short and J 0 bases short, with 8 bases between. The DNA for the CDR3 is TGTGCCAGCAGTTACGGAACGAACTCTGGAAACACCATATATTTT. It is translated as CASSYGTNSGNTIYF.

The rearrangement links TRBV6-1 to TRBJ1-4; D is undetermined. The CDR3 contains 16 residues. Trimming stripped 5 bases from V and 0 bases from J, with 13 bases between. Looked up from germline, CDR1 is MNHNS and CDR2 is SASEGT. In nucleotides, the CDR3 is TGTGCCAGCAGTCGAGGGCCGCCAGCAACTAATGAAAAACTGTTTTTT. It translates to CASSRGPPATNEKLFF.

This clonotype was recorded a few times. V usage is TRBV5-1 and J usage is TRBJ2-3; no definite D call. CDR3 size: 16 residues. The germline V gene has CDR1 SGHRS and CDR2 YFSETQ. Between the trimmed V and J ends, which lost 0 bases and 5 bases, there was a span of 16 bases. CDR3 region: CASSLASGVIGDTQYF. In DNA form, the CDR3 reads TGCGCCAGCAGCTTGGCGTCTGGGGTGATCGGAGATACGCAGTATTTT.

The table lists this clonotype with many counts. The chain is built from TRBV2 and TRBJ1-1; D is ambiguous. The CDR3 has 14 amino acids. Trimming took 2 bases from V and 5 from J, leaving 12 bases between them. Germline V gene data show CDR1 as SNHLY and CDR2 as FYNNEI. This CDR3 is CASSESIGITEAFF. The CDR3 DNA is TGTGCCAGCAGTGAATCAATAGGGATAACTGAAGCTTTCTTT.

This chain connects TRBV11-2 to TRBJ1-1, with D possibly matching TRBD1 (6 bases). CDR1 is SGHAT, CDR2 FQNNGV, per germline. The CDR3 length is 15 residues. V shed 6 bases and J shed 2 bases, with 16 bases lying between them. The CDR3 nucleotides are TGTGCCAGCAGACTACCGGGGACATATAACACTGAAGCTTTCTTT. Its protein is CASRLPGTYNTEAFF.

The CDR3 loop is CASRGDHTQYF. DNA of the CDR3: TGCGCCAGCAGGGGGGATCATACGCAGTATTTT. The V gene is TRBV5-1, the J gene TRBJ2-3; the D gene could be TRBD1 or TRBD2 (5 bases each). The CDR3 covers 11 residues. The ends were cut back, 5 bases at V and 7 bases at J, with 8 bases in the middle. Germline V gene sequence: CDR1 SGHRS, CDR2 YFSETQ.

There are a few counts of this clonotype. The CDR3 nucleotides read TGCAGTGCCACTAGGGACTACACAGATACGCAGTATTTT. Translation gives CSATRDYTDTQYF. The V call is TRBV20-1, the J call TRBJ2-3; 7 bases are a match to TRBD2. Germline lookup yields CDR1 DFQATT and CDR2 SNEGSKA (reference sequence). V was pared by 6 bases and J by 2 bases, with 5 bases of the junction left unmatched. CDR3 size: 13 residues.

In its sample, this clonotype was seen a few times. The chain combines TRBV11-3 with TRBJ1-1; D is possibly TRBD1 (5 bases). Trimming cost V 1 base and J 11 bases, with 14 bases left between them. This CDR3 has 13 residues. CDR1 and CDR2 from the germline V gene are SGHNT and YENEEA. In DNA, the CDR3 is TGTGCCAGCAGCTTAGGCCCCAGGGACGGCGCTTTCTTT. Translated: CASSLGPRDGAFF.

This clonotype was observed a few times. This rearrangement joins TRBV18 to TRBJ2-1; TRBD1 matches at 9 bases. This CDR3 is built from 15 residues. V shed 5 bases, J shed 8 bases, and the junction held 10 bases outside the gene matches. Per the germline V gene, CDR1 is KGHSH and CDR2 is LQKENI. CDR3 loop: CASSATGGATHEQFF. The CDR3 DNA is TGTGCCAGCTCAGCTACAGGGGGCGCAACCCATGAGCAGTTCTTC. Together with reference TRBV18 and TRBJ2-1, the CDR3 gives the full variable domain: NAGVMQNPRHLVRRRGQEARLRCSPMKGHSHVYWYRQLPEEGLKFMVYLQKENIIDESGMPKERFSAEFPKEGPSILRIQQVVRGDSAAYFCASSATGGATHEQFFGPGTRLTVL.

This clonotype was seen more than once but under ten times. The rearrangement uses TRBV7-2 and TRBJ2-3; D is unclear. There are 14 residues in the CDR3. With 5 bases removed from V and 4 bases from J, the gap between germline ends came to 13 bases. Germline values: CDR1 SGHTA, CDR2 FQGNSA. DNA of the CDR3: TGTGCCAGCAGCCGCGGTCAGACGTCAGATACGCAGTATTTT. Encoded protein: CASSRGQTSDTQYF.